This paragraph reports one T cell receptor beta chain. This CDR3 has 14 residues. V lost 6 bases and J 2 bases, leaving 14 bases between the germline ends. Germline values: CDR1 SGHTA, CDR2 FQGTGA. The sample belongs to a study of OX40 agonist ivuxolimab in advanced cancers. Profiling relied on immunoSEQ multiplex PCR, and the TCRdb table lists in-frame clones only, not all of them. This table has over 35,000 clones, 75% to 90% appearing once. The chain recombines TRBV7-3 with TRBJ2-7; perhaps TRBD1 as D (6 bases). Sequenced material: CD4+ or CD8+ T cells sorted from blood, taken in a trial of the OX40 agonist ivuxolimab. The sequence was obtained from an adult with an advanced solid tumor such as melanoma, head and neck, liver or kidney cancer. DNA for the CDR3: TGTGCCAGCAGTCCAGGGGCAGGAACCTACGAGCAGTACTTC. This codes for CASSPGAGTYEQYF.